This T cell receptor beta chain was captured by sequencing in a study of blood T cell repertoires in COVID-19. This CDR3 spans 15 amino acids. The ends were cut back, 1 base at V and 7 bases at J, with 11 bases in the middle. The germline V gene has CDR1 MNHEY and CDR2 SMNVEV (reference sequence). In the authors' workflow: Quantification of nucleated cells was approximated via reference gene primer amplification. TCRdb's copy holds only in-frame clones and misses some; the assay was immunoSEQ multiplex PCR. Clone size and the V and J calls come from that table; the DNA yielded D and trimming. The sample gives 90,000 to 150,000 clones, 85% of which show up once; 3.9% is in the top ten. In this sample, this clone turned up a few times.

The sequenced material came from peripheral blood. The chain carries TRBV27 and TRBJ1-6; the D is unclear. The source is a man between 60 and 75 years old with acute or convalescent COVID-19. The CDR3 DNA reads as TGTGCCAGCAGTTTATTTGAGGGAGGGAATTCACCCCTCCACTTT. Translated, it gives CASSLFEGGNSPLHF.